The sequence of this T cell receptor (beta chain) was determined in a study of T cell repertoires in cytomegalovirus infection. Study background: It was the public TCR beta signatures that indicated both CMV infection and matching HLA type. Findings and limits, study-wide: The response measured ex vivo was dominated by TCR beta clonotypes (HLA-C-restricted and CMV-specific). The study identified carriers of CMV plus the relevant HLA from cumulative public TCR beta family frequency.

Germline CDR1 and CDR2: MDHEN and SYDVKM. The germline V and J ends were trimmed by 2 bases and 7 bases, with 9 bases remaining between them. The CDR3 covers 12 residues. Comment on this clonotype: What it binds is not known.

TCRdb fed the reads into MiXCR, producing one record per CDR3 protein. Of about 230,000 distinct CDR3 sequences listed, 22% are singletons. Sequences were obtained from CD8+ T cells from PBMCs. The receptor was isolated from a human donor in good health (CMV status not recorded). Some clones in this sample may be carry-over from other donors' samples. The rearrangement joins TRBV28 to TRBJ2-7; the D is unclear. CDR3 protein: CASSLMGREQYF. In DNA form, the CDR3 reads TGTGCCAGCAGTTTAATGGGAAGGGAGCAGTACTTC.